This TCR beta chain was captured in a study of T cell changes during pregnancy in multiple sclerosis. This clone appeared a few times. The method was immunoSEQ multiplex PCR; TCRdb's version includes in-frame clones alone and lacks a portion of them. There are approximately 37,000 clones in the sample; about 93% occur only once, and around 0.35% lies in the top ten. This CDR3 has 15 amino acids. Germline assignment: CDR1 LNHDA and CDR2 SQIVND (reference sequence). Trimming cost V 3 bases and J 0 bases, with 9 bases left between them. This specimen consisted of CD4+ T cells from peripheral blood mononuclear cells, obtained in the third trimester of pregnancy. This receptor was identified in a female donor in good health, enrolled as a control in a pregnancy study. The V gene is TRBV19, the J gene TRBJ2-1; D might be TRBD1 (6 bases). The CDR3 DNA follows: TGTGCCAGTAGTATGGACAGAAGCTCCTACAATGAGCAGTTCTTC. It yields the protein CASSMDRSSYNEQFF.